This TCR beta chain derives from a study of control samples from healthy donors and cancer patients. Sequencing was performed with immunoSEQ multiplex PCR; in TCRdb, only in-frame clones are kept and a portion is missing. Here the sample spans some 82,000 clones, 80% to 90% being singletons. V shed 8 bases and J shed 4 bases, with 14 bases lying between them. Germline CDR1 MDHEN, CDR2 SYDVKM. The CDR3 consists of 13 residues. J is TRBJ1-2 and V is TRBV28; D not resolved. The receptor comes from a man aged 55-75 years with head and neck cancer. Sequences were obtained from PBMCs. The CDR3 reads CASFDRESYGYTF. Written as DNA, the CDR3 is TGTGCCAGCTTCGATAGGGAGTCCTATGGCTACACCTTC.